The rows below give T cell receptor beta chains drawn from one sample of a study of human T cells and chemical hapten exposure. TCRdb re-analysed the RACE reads in MiXCR, keeping a single row per CDR3 protein. The data contain over 100,000 distinct CDR3 sequences, 9.2% of them singletons. The sequencing used whole blood, collected in connection with sensitization to the hapten diphenylcyclopropenone (DPC). The receptors shown here come from a woman aged 40 to 55 with alopecia areata. Some clones in this sample may be carry-over from other donors' samples. CDR3s include the opening cysteine and the closing phenylalanine or tryptophan. The order of the fields is clone size, D gene, J gene, V gene, CDR3 DNA, CDR3 protein. A D gene is named only where the DNA matches it firmly. Where a row states a size, it is once, few, many or the class of an expanded clone; other rows omit it.

>few|TRBD2|TRBJ2-3|TRBV7-2
TGTGCCAGCAGCCTAAGACTAGCGGGGGGAATGACAGATACGCAGTATTTT
CASSLRLAGGMTDTQYF
>few|-|TRBJ1-1|TRBV18
TGTGCCAGCTCACCACTGAGCGACACTGAAGCTTTCTTT
CASSPLSDTEAFF
>few|TRBD1|TRBJ2-7|TRBV4-3
TGCGCCAGCAGCCAAGATAGGGACAGGGTCGGAGGCGAGCAGTACTTC
CASSQDRDRVGGEQYF
>many|TRBD1|TRBJ1-2|TRBV4-2
TGTGCCAGCAGCCACTTACAGACAGGGAGTGTAGGTGGCTACACCTTC
CASSHLQTGSVGGYTF
>few|-|TRBJ2-1|TRBV2
TGTGCCAGCCCTAGGGGGGATTCCTACAATGAGCAGTTCTTC
CASPRGDSYNEQFF
>-|-|TRBJ2-1|TRBV18
TGTGCCAGCTCACTAGATAGCAATGAGCAGTTCTTC
CASSLDSNEQFF
>many|-|TRBJ2-2|TRBV5-8
TGTGCCAGCAGCTCCATCGGGGCAACCGGGGAGCTGTTTTTT
CASSSIGATGELFF
>few|TRBD1|TRBJ2-5|TRBV15
TGTGCCACCAGCAGAGATCCCCCTCGACAGGGCCCGGAGACCCAGTACTTC
CATSRDPPRQGPETQYF
>few|TRBD2|TRBJ2-3|TRBV9
TGTGCCAGCAGCGTACCTGCGGGGGGGCCCGATACGCAGTATTTT
CASSVPAGGPDTQYF
>many|-|TRBJ2-7|TRBV9
TGTGCCAGCAGCGTAGAGTCAGGCGACTCCTACGAGCAGTACTTC
CASSVESGDSYEQYF
>few|-|TRBJ2-1|TRBV12-3/TRBV12-4
TGTGCCAGCCTGAATAGGAATGAGCAGTTCTTC
CASLNRNEQFF
>many|TRBD2|TRBJ2-3|TRBV4-3
TGCGCCAGCAGCCAAGATTTTGGTTTGGCTAGCGGGGGGGCGGATACGCAGTATTTT
CASSQDFGLASGGADTQYF
>many|TRBD1|TRBJ2-7|TRBV20-1
TGCAGTGCTCCGAGACAGGGTAGCTCCTACGAGCAGTACTTC
CSAPRQGSSYEQYF
>many|-|TRBJ1-1|TRBV12-3/TRBV12-4
TGTGCCAGCAGACCCAGGGAGGACACTGAAGCTTTCTTT
CASRPREDTEAFF
>-|-|TRBJ2-3|TRBV9
TGTGCCAGCAGCGAACGGGACGGATTAGATACGCAGTATTTT
CASSERDGLDTQYF
>few|-|TRBJ2-2|TRBV7-9
TGTGCCAGCAGCACAACCAGGGAGCTGTTTTTT
CASSTTRELFF
>many|TRBD1|TRBJ1-2|TRBV7-8
TGTGCCAGCAGTCCAGGGGGGCGGAGAGCTGGCTACACCTTC
CASSPGGRRAGYTF
>few|TRBD1|TRBJ2-2|TRBV7-9
TGTGCCAGCAGGTCCCACCAGGGGGCCAACACCGGGGAGCTGTTTTTT
CASRSHQGANTGELFF
>-|TRBD2|TRBJ2-1|TRBV3-1
TGTGCCAGCAGCATCGATGAGCGGGGGGGCCTGTTCTTC
CASSIDERGGLFF
>-|TRBD1|TRBJ1-2|TRBV10-3
TGTGCCATCAGTGAGAGTCCGGACAGGGGATGGGGCTACACCTTC
CAISESPDRGWGYTF
>many|TRBD2|TRBJ2-3|TRBV4-1
TGCGCCAGCAGCCGCGGGGGGCTAGCGGCGAGGGCAGATACGCAGTATTTT
CASSRGGLAARADTQYF
>-|-|TRBJ2-1|TRBV21-1
TGTGCCAGCAGCAGTTGGACAGGGGGCAGCTACAATGAGCAGTTCTTC
CASSSWTGGSYNEQFF
>-|-|TRBJ2-3|TRBV6-5
TGTGCCAGCAGCACTGGACAGTCTAGCACAGATACGCAGTATTTT
CASSTGQSSTDTQYF
>-|-|TRBJ1-5|TRBV28
TGTGCCAGCAGTATAACAGGCAATCAGCCCCAGCATTTT
CASSITGNQPQHF
>many|-|TRBJ1-2|TRBV6-5
TGTGCCAGCAGTTACTCGAAGAGTTATGGCTACACCTTC
CASSYSKSYGYTF